A selection of T cell receptor beta chains follows, all from one sample in a study of cytomegalovirus exposure and HLA in healthy donors. This table comes from immunoSEQ multiplex PCR, and its TCRdb copy is limited to in-frame clones, with some not included. The sample carries 150,000 to 200,000 clones, more than 80% recorded once. Sequencing was carried out using PBMCs. These receptors originate from a woman under 30 in good health and CMV-seronegative. Both conserved end residues are part of each CDR3. Fields, in order: D gene, clone size, V gene, J gene, CDR3 protein, CDR3 DNA. D genes are given only for firm matches. Not every row has a clone size; where given, it reads once, few, many or a size class.

-,-,TRBV2,TRBJ2-5,CASNSGGAGETQYF,TGTGCCAGCAACTCTGGGGGCGCGGGAGAGACCCAGTACTTC
TRBD2,-,TRBV6-4,TRBJ2-3,CASRSEAGGQKDTQYF,TGTGCCAGCAGGAGCGAAGCGGGGGGGCAAAAAGATACGCAGTATTTT
TRBD2,-,TRBV4-2,TRBJ2-5,CASSQLGLAGGRQETQYF,TGTGCCAGCAGCCAACTCGGACTAGCGGGGGGGAGACAAGAGACCCAGTACTTC
TRBD1,-,TRBV5-5,TRBJ1-2,CASSLGTGTGAGYTF,TGTGCCAGCAGCTTGGGCACCGGGACAGGGGCTGGCTACACCTTC
TRBD1,once,TRBV10-2,TRBJ2-5,CASSYTGTGKRETQYF,TGCGCCAGCAGTTACACCGGGACAGGGAAACGGGAGACCCAGTACTTC
TRBD1,-,TRBV29-1,TRBJ1-2,CSVARTGGAYGYTF,TGCAGCGTTGCCCGGACAGGTGGGGCCTATGGCTACACCTTC
-,-,TRBV7-2,TRBJ2-5,CASSLASLVNTETQYF,TGTGCCAGCAGCTTAGCATCCCTAGTAAACACGGAGACCCAGTACTTC
-,-,TRBV30,TRBJ1-1,CAWDQTGVLAFF,TGTGCCTGGGATCAGACAGGAGTCCTAGCTTTCTTT
-,-,TRBV4-2,TRBJ2-5,CASSQLGETQYF,TGTGCCAGCAGCCAACTAGGAGAGACCCAGTACTTC
-,-,TRBV10-2,TRBJ1-5,CASSESAVNQPQHF,TGCGCCAGCAGTGAGTCGGCAGTCAATCAGCCCCAGCATTTT
TRBD1,-,TRBV18,TRBJ1-3,CASSPRDRERGNTIYF,TGTGCCAGCTCACCCAGGGACAGGGAAAGAGGAAACACCATATATTTT
-,-,TRBV21-1,TRBJ2-3,CASSTLPLAQSYSTDTQYF,TGTGCCAGCAGCACGCTCCCCTTAGCGCAGTCATATTCCACAGATACGCAGTATTTT
TRBD2,-,TRBV7-6,TRBJ2-3,CASSLAAGGSFGADTQYF,TGTGCCAGCAGCTTAGCGGCGGGAGGGAGTTTTGGGGCAGATACGCAGTATTTT
-,-,TRBV5-4,TRBJ1-1,CASSLSGGLWTEAFF,TGTGCCAGCAGCTTGTCGGGGGGTTTGTGGACTGAAGCTTTCTTT
TRBD2,-,TRBV29-1,TRBJ2-3,CSVAPLLAGRTDTQYF,TGCAGCGTTGCCCCCCTCCTAGCGGGGCGCACAGATACGCAGTATTTT
TRBD2,-,TRBV7-3,TRBJ2-5,CASSLAGPQETQYF,TGTGCCAGCAGCCTAGCGGGGCCGCAAGAGACCCAGTACTTC
TRBD2,few,TRBV30,TRBJ2-1,CAWSIGTRGNEQFF,TGTGCCTGGAGTATAGGGACTAGGGGCAATGAGCAGTTCTTC
TRBD2,once,TRBV28,TRBJ2-5,CASSLYRGGLGSAEQYF,TGTGCCAGCAGTCTGTATCGCGGGGGACTAGGGAGCGCGGAGCAGTACTTC
-,-,TRBV7-9,TRBJ1-1,CASSLSTGMNTEAFF,TGTGCCAGCAGCCTTTCGACGGGTATGAACACTGAAGCTTTCTTT
-,-,TRBV28,TRBJ1-6,CASSFNGDVGSPLHF,TGTGCCAGCAGTTTTAACGGGGATGTGGGTTCACCCCTCCACTTT